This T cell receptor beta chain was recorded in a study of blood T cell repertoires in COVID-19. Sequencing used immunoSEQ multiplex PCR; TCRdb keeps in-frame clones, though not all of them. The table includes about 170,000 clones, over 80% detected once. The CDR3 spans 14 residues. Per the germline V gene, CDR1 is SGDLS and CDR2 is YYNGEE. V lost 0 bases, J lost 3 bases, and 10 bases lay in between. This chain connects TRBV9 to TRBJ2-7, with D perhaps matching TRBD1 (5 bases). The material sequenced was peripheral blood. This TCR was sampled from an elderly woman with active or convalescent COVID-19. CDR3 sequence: CASSVDKGIYEQYF. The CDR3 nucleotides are TGTGCCAGCAGCGTAGACAAGGGGATCTACGAGCAGTACTTC. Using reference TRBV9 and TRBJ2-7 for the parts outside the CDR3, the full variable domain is DSGVTQTPKHLITATGQRVTLRCSPRSGDLSVYWYQQSLDQGLQFLIQYYNGEERAKGNILERFSAQQFPDLHSELNLSSLELGDSALYFCASSVDKGIYEQYFGPGTRLTVT.